This paragraph reports one TCR beta chain. CDR1 MDHEN and CDR2 SYDVKM come from the germline V gene. J gave up 7 bases and V 3 bases, and 6 bases lay outside the gene matches. The CDR3 runs 14 residues. The data are from a study of blood T cell repertoires in COVID-19. Study information: COVID-19 samples collected from the United States, Italy and Spain covered acute and convalescent phases.

Produced via immunoSEQ multiplex PCR; TCRdb's table is partial and in-frame only. The table includes about 140,000 clones, about four fifths detected once. The clonotype originates from a woman aged 60-70 years with acute or convalescent COVID-19. Sequencing was carried out using peripheral blood. This rearrangement joins TRBV28 to TRBJ2-1; 7 bases are a match to TRBD2. The CDR3 reads CASSFLRERNEQFF. CDR3 bases: TGTGCCAGCAGTTTCCTGCGGGAGCGGAATGAGCAGTTCTTC.